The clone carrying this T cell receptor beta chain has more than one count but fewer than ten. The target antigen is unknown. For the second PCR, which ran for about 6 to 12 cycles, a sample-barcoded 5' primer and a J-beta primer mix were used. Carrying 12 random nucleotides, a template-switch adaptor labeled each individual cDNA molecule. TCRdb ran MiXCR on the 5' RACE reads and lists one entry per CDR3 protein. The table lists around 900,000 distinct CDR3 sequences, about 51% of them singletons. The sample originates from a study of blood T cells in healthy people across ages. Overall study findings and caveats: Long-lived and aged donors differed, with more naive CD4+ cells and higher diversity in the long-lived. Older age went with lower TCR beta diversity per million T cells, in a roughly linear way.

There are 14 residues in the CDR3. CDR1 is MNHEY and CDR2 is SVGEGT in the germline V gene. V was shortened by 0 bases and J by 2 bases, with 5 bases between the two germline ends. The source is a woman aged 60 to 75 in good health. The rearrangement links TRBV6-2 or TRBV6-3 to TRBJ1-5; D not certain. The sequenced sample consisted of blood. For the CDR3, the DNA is TGTGCCAGCAGTTACTCGTGGGGCAATCAGCCCCAGCATTTT. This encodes CASSYSWGNQPQHF.